The clone carrying this T cell receptor beta chain has at least ten counts. What it binds is unknown. The record originates from a study of human T cells and chemical hapten exposure. Whole-study results and caveats: Unchanged with DPC sensitization were TCRs above 1 in 1000 frequency.

Noted time point: healthy volunteer bleed at 2 weeks. Total RNA extraction was carried out from unfractionated whole blood. Library construction involved attaching unique molecular identifiers to individual cDNA molecules, which allowed quantitative, reproducible TCR counting. TCRdb re-analysed the RACE reads in MiXCR, keeping a single row per CDR3 protein. The repertoire holds approximately 90,000 distinct CDR3 sequences, with approximately 9.7% as singletons. This CDR3 has 14 residues. Looked up from germline, CDR1 is SNHLY and CDR2 is FYNNEI. Deletions cut 3 bases from V and 1 base from J, with 6 bases between.

The chain uses TRBV2 and TRBJ2-2; D gene ambiguous. The sample comprised whole blood. This clonotype originated in a female donor in good health. Some clones in this sample may be carry-over from other donors' samples. DNA for the CDR3: TGTGCCAGCAGTGAGAGGAAGAACACCGGGGAGCTGTTTTTT. Protein: CASSERKNTGELFF.